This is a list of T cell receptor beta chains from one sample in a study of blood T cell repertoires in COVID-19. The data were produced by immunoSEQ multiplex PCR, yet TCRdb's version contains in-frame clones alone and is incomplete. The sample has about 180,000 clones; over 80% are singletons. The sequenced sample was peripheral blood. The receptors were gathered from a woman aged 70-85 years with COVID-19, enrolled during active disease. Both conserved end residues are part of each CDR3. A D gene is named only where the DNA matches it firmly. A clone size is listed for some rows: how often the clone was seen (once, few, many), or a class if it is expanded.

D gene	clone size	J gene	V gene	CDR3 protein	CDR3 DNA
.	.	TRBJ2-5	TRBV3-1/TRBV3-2	CATSPGPETQYF	TGTGCCACCTCCCCAGGGCCTGAAACCCAGTACTTC
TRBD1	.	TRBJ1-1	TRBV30	CAWSQGGGEAFF	TGTGCCTGGAGCCAGGGGGGAGGTGAAGCTTTCTTT
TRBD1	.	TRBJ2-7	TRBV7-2	CASSFLGTGYEQYF	TGTGCCAGCAGCTTCTTAGGGACAGGATACGAGCAGTACTTC
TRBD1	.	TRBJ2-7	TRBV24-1	CATRGQGSEQYF	TGTGCCACCAGAGGACAGGGAAGCGAGCAGTACTTC
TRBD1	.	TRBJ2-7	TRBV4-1	CASSQPGQSYEQYF	TGCGCCAGCAGCCAGCCGGGACAGAGCTACGAGCAGTACTTC
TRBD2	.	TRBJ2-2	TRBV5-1	CASRDAGTSGTGELFF	TGCGCCAGCAGGGACGCCGGGACTAGCGGGACGGGGGAGCTGTTTTTT
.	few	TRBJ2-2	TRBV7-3	CASSLNFITGELFF	TGTGCCAGCAGCTTAAATTTCATCACCGGGGAGCTGTTTTTT
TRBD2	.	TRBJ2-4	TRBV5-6	CASNVRGVKNIQYF	TGTGCCAGCAATGTCCGGGGGGTCAAAAACATTCAGTACTTC
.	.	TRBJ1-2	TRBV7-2	CASSLDGGTGYGYTF	TGTGCCAGCAGCTTAGATGGAGGGACGGGCTATGGCTACACCTTC
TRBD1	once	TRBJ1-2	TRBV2	CASSVQTGGASYTF	TGTGCCAGCAGTGTCCAGACAGGGGGCGCGAGCTACACCTTC
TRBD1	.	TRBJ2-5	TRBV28	CASSLYRGVVGTQYF	TGTGCCAGCAGTTTATACAGGGGTGTGGTCGGGACCCAGTACTTC
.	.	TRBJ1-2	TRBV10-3	CAISESGPRGGYTF	TGTGCCATCAGTGAATCGGGTCCCAGGGGAGGCTACACCTTC
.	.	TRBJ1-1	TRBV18	CASSPPKWGVTEAFF	TGTGCCAGCTCACCCCCCAAATGGGGAGTCACTGAAGCTTTCTTT
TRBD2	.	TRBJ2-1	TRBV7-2	CASSLARGTSVSEQFF	TGTGCCAGCAGCTTAGCGAGGGGGACTAGCGTAAGTGAGCAGTTCTTC
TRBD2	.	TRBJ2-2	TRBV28	CASSLSLTSGSIGELFF	TGTGCCAGCAGTTTAAGCCTGACTAGCGGGAGCATCGGGGAGCTGTTTTTT
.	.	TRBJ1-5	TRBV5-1	CASSLGVRNQPQHF	TGCGCCAGCAGCTTGGGCGTAAGAAATCAGCCCCAGCATTTT
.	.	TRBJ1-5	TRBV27	CASSTYLKYPQHF	TGTGCCAGCAGTACTTACTTAAAGTACCCCCAGCATTTT
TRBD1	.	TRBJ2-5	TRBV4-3	CASSQGRTGGRETQYF	TGCGCCAGCAGCCAAGGGCGGACAGGGGGGCGCGAGACCCAGTACTTC
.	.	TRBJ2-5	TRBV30	CAWSRGGPQETQYF	TGTGCCTGGAGCCGGGGTGGGCCCCAAGAGACCCAGTACTTC
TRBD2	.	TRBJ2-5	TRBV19	CASSKLAGGETQYF	TGTGCCAGTAGTAAGCTAGCGGGAGGAGAGACCCAGTACTTC
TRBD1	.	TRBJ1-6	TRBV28	CASSPGGTGTGSPLHF	TGTGCCAGCAGCCCCGGCGGCACCGGGACAGGGTCACCCCTCCACTTT
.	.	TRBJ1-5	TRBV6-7	CASTPVETGNQPQHF	TGTGCCAGCACTCCCGTCGAGACGGGAAATCAGCCCCAGCATTTT